The entry below gives a single T cell receptor (beta chain) sequence along with its context. Sequence at one end of the junction differs from germline and may be a read error. The CDR3 runs 12 residues. The germline CDR1 and CDR2 sequences are SGHDN and FVKESK. Study processing details: Nucleated cell counts were estimated from reference gene primer amplification. The assay was immunoSEQ multiplex PCR, and TCRdb's table has in-frame clones only and misses some. The D gene and trimming were derived from the DNA, and the V and J assignments and clone size from that table. The table includes about 400,000 clones, approximately 86% detected once. This sample was included in a study of blood T cell repertoires in COVID-19. Study-wide context: Acute and convalescent COVID-19 specimens originated in the United States, Italy and Spain. PBMCs, B-cell-depleted T cells, or T cells provided the cDNA or gDNA that made up the material.

What was sequenced was peripheral blood. The V call is TRBV14, the J call TRBJ1-6; D is uncertain. The receptor was isolated from a woman aged 55-75 years with COVID-19, enrolled during active disease. As DNA, the CDR3 is TGTGCCAGCAGTCAAGCGAATTCACCCCTCCACTTT. It specifies CASSQANSPLHF.